The 9 T cell receptor beta chains given below trace back to one sample, sequenced in a study of T-cell reconstitution after alpha-beta-depleted transplantation in children (dated by TCRdb to the mid-2010s). Receptor libraries were prepared by PCR. Sequencing was performed on an Illumina HiSeq 2500. Molecular barcoding was employed in the preparation of TCR libraries, with unique molecular identifiers being used to normalize TCRbeta repertoire quantification. Using fastp trimming at Q25 and MiXCR clonotype assembly, TCRdb reanalyzed the public sequencing data and kept in-frame beta chains. CDR3 protein sequences are deduplicated, and each keeps its most common genes and DNA. The sample records some 600,000 distinct CDR3 sequences, approximately 15% of which are singletons. The biggest ten clones account for approximately 1% of the sample. The sequences come from PBMCs from the stem cell graft donor, collected from the stem cell graft. The receptors originated from a human donor who donated a stem cell graft to a child with acute myeloid leukemia.

A remark on this clonotype: A read error may be the cause here, since a much bigger clone is one base away. J is TRBJ2-5 and V is TRBV6-2 or TRBV6-3; perhaps D is TRBD1 or TRBD2 (5 bases each). Trimming cost V 5 bases and J 5 bases, with 18 bases left between them. The CDR3 contains 15 residues. Germline CDR1 reads MNHEY; CDR2 reads SVGEGT. The CDR3: CASSTGRGVGETQYF. The CDR3 region has the DNA TGTGCCAGCAGTACCGGCCGAGGGGTCGGGGAGACCCAGTACTTC.

V gene TRBV12-3 or TRBV12-4 combines with J gene TRBJ2-7; D might be TRBD1 (5 bases). V lost 0 bases, J lost 5 bases, and 8 bases lay in between. This CDR3 is built from 13 residues. The CDR3 DNA sequence: TGTGCCAGCAGTTTAGCACCAGGGAACGAGCAGTACGTC. It encodes CASSLAPGNEQYV.

The sample holds many counts of this clonotype. CDR3 in amino acids: CSASGTGKPYEQYF. In nucleotides, the CDR3 is TGCAGTGCTTCCGGGACAGGGAAACCCTACGAGCAGTACTTC. The V call is TRBV20-1, the J call TRBJ2-7; 9 positions agree with TRBD1. Germline V gives CDR1 DFQATT, CDR2 SNEGSKA (reference sequence). The CDR3 contains 14 residues. J gave up 2 bases and V 5 bases, and 7 bases lay outside the gene matches.

This chain joins TRBV4-3 and TRBJ2-7, with no clear D. Germline V CDR1 and CDR2: LGHNA, YSLEER. CDR3 length equals 13 residues. V was shortened by 4 bases and J by 3 bases, with 10 bases between the two germline ends. The CDR3 nucleotides are TGCGCCAGCAGCCGCACAAGAGGCTACGAGCAGTACTTC. Its translation: CASSRTRGYEQYF.

The chain joins TRBV5-5 to TRBJ1-1; D is possibly TRBD1 (5 bases). The germline gives CDR1 SGHKS, CDR2 YYEKEE (reference sequence). The germline V and J ends were trimmed by 0 bases and 1 base, with 10 bases remaining between them. CDR3 length: 15 amino acids. CDR3 residues: CASSLAPRENTEAFF. CDR3 DNA sequence: TGTGCCAGCAGCTTGGCACCCAGGGAGAACACTGAAGCTTTCTTT.

This clonotype has at least ten counts. J is TRBJ2-7 and V is TRBV6-1; D possibly corresponds to TRBD1 (6 bases). The V gene's germline CDR1 is MNHNS and CDR2 SASEGT. The CDR3 runs to 12 residues. V lost 10 bases to trimming and J lost 2 bases, with 12 bases between them. In DNA, the CDR3 is TGTGCCACGTTGACAGGCACCTACGAGCAGTACGTC. Its protein is CATLTGTYEQYV.

There are many counts of this clonotype. The chain is built from TRBV13 and TRBJ2-5; D not resolved. Trimming removed 2 bases from V and 5 bases from J, with 12 bases in between. In germline, CDR1 is PRHDT, CDR2 FYEKMQ (reference sequence). This CDR3 is 14 amino acids long. CDR3 region: CASSLSLAVETQYF. The CDR3 DNA sequence: TGTGCCAGCAGCTTAAGTCTGGCGGTGGAGACCCAGTACTTC. Based on the CDR3 plus reference TRBV13 and TRBJ2-5, the full variable domain is AAGVIQSPRHLIKEKRETATLKCYPIPRHDTVYWYQQGPGQDPQFLISFYEKMQSDKGSIPDRFSAQQFSDYHSELNMSSLELGDSALYFCASSLSLAVETQYFGPGTRLLVL.

This clonotype was detected only a few times. V gene TRBV5-1 combines with J gene TRBJ2-7; D perhaps matches TRBD1 (6 bases). The V and J ends lost 4 bases and 6 bases respectively, with 11 bases between them. The CDR3 is made up of 12 amino acids. Germline V gives CDR1 SGHRS, CDR2 YFSETQ. CDR3: CASSIQGLEQYV. The CDR3 DNA is TGCGCCAGCAGCATACAGGGTCTCGAGCAGTACGTC.

This clonotype has just one count. V gene TRBV28 combines with J gene TRBJ2-1, with no clear D. The germline CDR1 and CDR2 sequences are MDHEN and SYDVKM. V was pared by 5 bases and J by 2 bases, with 16 bases between. The CDR3 length is 16 residues. CDR3 coding DNA: TGTGCCAGCAGTCTGGGGTCCGCAGCCACCTACAATGAGCAGTTCTTC. Translated, it gives CASSLGSAATYNEQFF.